These 4 T cell receptor beta chains originate from one sample sequenced in a study of T cells in Graves' hyperthyroidism and ophthalmopathy. The TCR beta CDR3 regions underwent amplification using RNA transcripts as the source. First-round RT-PCR targeting the TCR CDR3 was performed with the HTBI primer set. One entry per CDR3 protein, called by TCRdb with MiXCR from the multiplex PCR reads. The sample consists of more than 350,000 distinct CDR3 sequences, 13% to 15% of them appearing once. The material sequenced was blood. These receptors all come from a woman in her sixties or seventies with Graves' ophthalmopathy.

The V gene is TRBV7-6, the J gene TRBJ2-7, with no clear D. The V and J ends lost 5 bases and 6 bases respectively, with 8 bases between them. The CDR3 runs to 11 residues. Germline CDR1 and CDR2: SGHVS and FNYEAQ. The CDR3 protein is CASSIRREQYF. The CDR3 DNA sequence: TGTGCCAGCAGCATCCGCCGCGAGCAGTACTTC.

This clonotype showed up just once. One end of the junction does not line up with germline, which may come from a read error. The chain couples TRBV9 to TRBJ1-6, with 7 bases matching TRBD1. Germline V lookup: CDR1 SGDLS, CDR2 YYNGEE. This CDR3 has 14 amino acids. The CDR3 sequence: CACSVKGAYSPLHF. CDR3 sequence (DNA): TGTGCCTGCAGCGTGAAGGGGGCTTATTCACCCCTCCACTTT. Full variable domain (missing parts from reference TRBV9 and TRBJ1-6): DSGVTQTPKHLITATGQRVTLRCSPRSGDLSVYWYQQSLDQGLQFLIQYYNGEERAKGNILERFSAQQFPDLHSELNLSSLELGDSALYFCACSVKGAYSPLHFGNGTRLTVT.

Notes on this clonotype: Possible read error: a much larger clone is one base away. The V call is TRBV6-1, the J call TRBJ1-2; no definite D call. The CDR3 is made up of 10 amino acids. V was cut by 5 bases and J by 7 bases, with 5 bases left in between. The germline V gene has CDR1 MNHNS and CDR2 SASEGT. The CDR3 spells CASSLGGYTF. Here the CDR3 DNA reads TGTGCCAGCAGTTTGGGTGGCTACACCTTC.

This clonotype was counted at least ten times. This sequence joins TRBV7-9 and TRBJ2-3; D uncertain. Germline loops: CDR1 SEHNR, CDR2 FQNEAQ (reference sequence). V lost 2 bases and J 2 bases, leaving 11 bases between the germline ends. The CDR3 contains 15 residues. The CDR3 protein is CASSLQTQFTDTQYF. CDR3 DNA sequence: TGTGCCAGCAGCTTACAGACTCAATTCACAGATACGCAGTATTTT.